One and the same sample provided the 2 T cell receptor beta chains below, sequenced in a study of blood T cell repertoires in COVID-19 (dated by TCRdb to about 2020). The library was obtained by the immunoSEQ multiplex PCR assay. TCRdb holds this immuneACCESS table with in-frame rearrangements only. Some clones are missing; in checked studies, unresolved V genes explain under half, and the rest has no known cause. The sample table holds some 180,000 clones, of which roughly 85% were seen once. The leading ten clones occupy roughly 6.2% of the sample. Sequenced sample: PBMCs or T cells enriched from blood (not recorded which). These receptor sequences come from a man aged 35 to 55 who had recovered from COVID-19.

The chain recombines TRBV5-1 with TRBJ1-4; tentatively, D is TRBD1 (6 bases). CDR3 length: 16 residues. CDR1 and CDR2 (germline): SGHRS, YFSETQ. Trimming removed 2 bases from V and 5 bases from J, with 16 bases in between. As DNA, the CDR3 is TGCGCCAGCAGCTTATCAGACAGGACGATGAATGAAAAACTGTTTTTT. Translated: CASSLSDRTMNEKLFF.

The V and J genes are TRBV2 and TRBJ2-1, with 11 bases identical to TRBD2. Germline V gives CDR1 SNHLY, CDR2 FYNNEI. The CDR3 runs 15 residues. The V segment lost 4 bases and the J segment 9 bases; nucleotides outside the gene matches: 8. CDR3 sequence (DNA): TGTGCCAGCAGTGTGACCTTAGCGGGGGGGACTGAGCAGTTCTTC. This sequence encodes CASSVTLAGGTEQFF. Full variable domain (outside the CDR3, taken from reference TRBV2 and TRBJ2-1): EPEVTQTPSHQVTQMGQEVILRCVPISNHLYFYWYRQILGQKVEFLVSFYNNEISEKSEIFDDQFSVERPDGSNFTLKIRSTKLEDSAMYFCASSVTLAGGTEQFFGPGTRLTVL.